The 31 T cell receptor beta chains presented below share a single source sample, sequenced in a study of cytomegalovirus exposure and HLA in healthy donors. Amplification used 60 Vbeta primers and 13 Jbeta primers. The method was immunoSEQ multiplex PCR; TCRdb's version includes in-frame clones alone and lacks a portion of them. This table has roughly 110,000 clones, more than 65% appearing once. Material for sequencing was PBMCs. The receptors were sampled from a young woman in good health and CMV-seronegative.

This CDR3 is CASSSLQGYQPQHF. The CDR3 DNA follows: TGTGCCAGCAGCTCATTACAGGGTTACCAGCCCCAGCATTTT. V is TRBV7-8 and J is TRBJ1-5; maybe TRBD1 (6 bases). Deletions cut 4 bases from V and 7 bases from J, with 14 bases between. Germline values: CDR1 SGHVS, CDR2 FQNEAQ. The CDR3 length is 14 residues.

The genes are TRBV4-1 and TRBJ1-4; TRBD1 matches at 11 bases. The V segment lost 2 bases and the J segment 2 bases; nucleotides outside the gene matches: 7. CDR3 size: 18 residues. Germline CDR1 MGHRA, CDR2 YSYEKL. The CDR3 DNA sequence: TGCGCCAGCAGCCAAAGGGACAGGGGGGAGATTACTAATGAAAAACTGTTTTTT. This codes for CASSQRDRGEITNEKLFF.

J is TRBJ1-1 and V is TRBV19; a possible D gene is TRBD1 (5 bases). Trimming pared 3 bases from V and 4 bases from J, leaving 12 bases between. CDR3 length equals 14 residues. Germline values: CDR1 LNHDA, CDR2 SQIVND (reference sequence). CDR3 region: CASSIRQGSTEAFF. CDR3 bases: TGTGCCAGTAGTATTCGGCAGGGAAGCACTGAAGCTTTCTTT.

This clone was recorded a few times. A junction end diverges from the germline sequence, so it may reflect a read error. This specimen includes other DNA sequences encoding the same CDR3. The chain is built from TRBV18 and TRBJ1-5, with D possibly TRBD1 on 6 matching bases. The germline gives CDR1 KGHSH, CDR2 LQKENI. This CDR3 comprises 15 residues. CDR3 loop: CASSPSSTGNQPQHF. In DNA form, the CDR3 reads TGTGCCAGCTCACCATCTAGCACAGGGAATCAGCCCCAACATTTT.

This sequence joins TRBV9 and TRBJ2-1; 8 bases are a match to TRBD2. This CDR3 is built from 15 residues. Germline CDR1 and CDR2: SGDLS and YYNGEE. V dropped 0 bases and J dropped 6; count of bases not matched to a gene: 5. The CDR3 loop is CASSVEIAGTNEQFF. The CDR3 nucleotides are TGTGCCAGCAGCGTAGAAATAGCGGGAACCAATGAGCAGTTCTTC.

CDR3 residues: CASSLGTGGREKLFF. The CDR3 nucleotides are TGTGCCAGCAGCTTAGGGACAGGAGGACGGGAAAAACTGTTTTTT. This chain links TRBV7-9 with TRBJ1-4; 7 positions match TRBD1. CDR1 is SEHNR and CDR2 is FQNEAQ in the germline V gene (reference sequence). The CDR3 extends over 15 amino acids. The ends lost 1 base at V and 8 bases at J; junction bases unmatched: 7.

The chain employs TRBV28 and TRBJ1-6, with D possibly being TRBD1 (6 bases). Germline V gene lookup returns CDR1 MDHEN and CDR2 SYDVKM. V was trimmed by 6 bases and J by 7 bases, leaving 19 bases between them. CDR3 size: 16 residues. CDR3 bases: TGTGCCAGCAGCCAAGGGGGGGAAACCTCCAATTCACCCCTCCACTTT. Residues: CASSQGGETSNSPLHF.

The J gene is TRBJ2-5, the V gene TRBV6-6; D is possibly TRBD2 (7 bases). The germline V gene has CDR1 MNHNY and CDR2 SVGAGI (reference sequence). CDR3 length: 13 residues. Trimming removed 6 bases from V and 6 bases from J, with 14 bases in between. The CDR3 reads CASSRGARQTQYF. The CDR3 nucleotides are TGTGCCAGCAGCCGGGGGGCGAGGCAGACCCAGTACTTC.

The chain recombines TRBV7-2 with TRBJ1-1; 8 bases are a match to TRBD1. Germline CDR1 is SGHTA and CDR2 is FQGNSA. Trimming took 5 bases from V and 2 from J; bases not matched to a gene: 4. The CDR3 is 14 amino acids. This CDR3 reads CASSRTGRNTEAFF. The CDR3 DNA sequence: TGTGCCAGCAGCCGGACAGGGAGAAACACTGAAGCTTTCTTT.

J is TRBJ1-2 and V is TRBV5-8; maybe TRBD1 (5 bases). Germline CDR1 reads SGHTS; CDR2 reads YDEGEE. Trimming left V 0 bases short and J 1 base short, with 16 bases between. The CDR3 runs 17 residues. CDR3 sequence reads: CASSLDVSSDSNYGYTF. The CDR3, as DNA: TGTGCCAGCAGCTTGGACGTTTCTTCAGACAGTAACTATGGCTACACCTTC. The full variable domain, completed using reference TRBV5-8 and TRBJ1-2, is EAGVTQSPTHLIKTRGQQATLRCSPISGHTSVYWYQQALGLGLQFLLWYDEGEERNRGNFPPRFSGRQFPNYSSELNVNALELEDSALYLCASSLDVSSDSNYGYTFGSGTRLTVV.

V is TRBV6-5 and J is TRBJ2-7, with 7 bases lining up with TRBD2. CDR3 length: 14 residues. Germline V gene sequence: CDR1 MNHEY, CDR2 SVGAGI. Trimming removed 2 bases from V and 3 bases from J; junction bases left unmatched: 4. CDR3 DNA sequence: TGTGCCAGCAGTTACGGGGGGGGAAGCTACGAGCAGTACTTC. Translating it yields CASSYGGGSYEQYF.

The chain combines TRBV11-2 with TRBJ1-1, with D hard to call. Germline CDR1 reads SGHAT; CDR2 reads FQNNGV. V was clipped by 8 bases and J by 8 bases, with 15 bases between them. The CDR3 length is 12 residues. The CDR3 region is CASRGSGFEAFF. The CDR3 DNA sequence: TGTGCCAGCCGTGGCTCGGGGTTCGAAGCTTTCTTT.

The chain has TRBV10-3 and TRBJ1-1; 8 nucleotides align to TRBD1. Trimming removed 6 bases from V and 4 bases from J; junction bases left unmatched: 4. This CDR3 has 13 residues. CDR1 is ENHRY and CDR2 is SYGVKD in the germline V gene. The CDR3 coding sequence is TGTGCCATCAGACCTACAGGGGGCACTGAAGCTTTCTTT. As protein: CAIRPTGGTEAFF.

The CDR3 is CASSSPSGTNFYGYTF. For the CDR3, the DNA is TGTGCCAGCTCCTCACCCTCCGGGACAAACTTCTATGGCTACACCTTC. This chain uses TRBV18 with TRBJ1-2; weak D call: TRBD1 (6 bases). Looked up from germline, CDR1 is KGHSH and CDR2 is LQKENI. The CDR3 has 16 residues. The V gene lost 6 bases and the J gene lost 4 bases, with 21 bases spanning the gap. Drawing the rest from reference TRBV18 and TRBJ1-2, the complete variable domain is NAGVMQNPRHLVRRRGQEARLRCSPMKGHSHVYWYRQLPEEGLKFMVYLQKENIIDESGMPKERFSAEFPKEGPSILRIQQVVRGDSAAYFCASSSPSGTNFYGYTFGSGTRLTVV.

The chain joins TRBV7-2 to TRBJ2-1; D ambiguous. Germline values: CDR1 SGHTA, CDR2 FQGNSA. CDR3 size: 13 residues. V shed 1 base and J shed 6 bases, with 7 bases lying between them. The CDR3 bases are TGTGCCAGCAGCTTAGAGAGGCCCAATGAGCAGTTCTTC. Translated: CASSLERPNEQFF.

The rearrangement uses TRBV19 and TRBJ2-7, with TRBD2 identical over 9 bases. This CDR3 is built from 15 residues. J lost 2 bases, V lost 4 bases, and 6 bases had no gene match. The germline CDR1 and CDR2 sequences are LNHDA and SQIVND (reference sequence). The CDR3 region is CASSSSGSLPYEQYF. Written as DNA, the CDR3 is TGTGCCAGTAGTAGTAGCGGGAGCCTACCCTACGAGCAGTACTTC. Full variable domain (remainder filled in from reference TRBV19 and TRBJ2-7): DGGITQSPKYLFRKEGQNVTLSCEQNLNHDAMYWYRQDPGQGLRLIYYSQIVNDFQKGDIAEGYSVSREKKESFPLTVTSAQKNPTAFYLCASSSSGSLPYEQYFGPGTRLTVT.

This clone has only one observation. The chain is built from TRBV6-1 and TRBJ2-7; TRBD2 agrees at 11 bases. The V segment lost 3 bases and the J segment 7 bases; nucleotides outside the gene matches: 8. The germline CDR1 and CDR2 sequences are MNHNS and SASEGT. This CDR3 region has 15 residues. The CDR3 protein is CASSDQLAGDGEQYF. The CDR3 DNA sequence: TGTGCCAGCAGTGACCAACTAGCGGGAGACGGTGAGCAGTACTTC.

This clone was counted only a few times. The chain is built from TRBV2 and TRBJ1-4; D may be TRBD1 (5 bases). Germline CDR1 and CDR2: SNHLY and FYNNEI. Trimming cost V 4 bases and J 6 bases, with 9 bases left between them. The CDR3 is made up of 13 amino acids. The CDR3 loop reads CASSAGGYEKLFF. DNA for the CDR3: TGTGCCAGCAGTGCGGGGGGGTATGAAAAACTGTTTTTT.

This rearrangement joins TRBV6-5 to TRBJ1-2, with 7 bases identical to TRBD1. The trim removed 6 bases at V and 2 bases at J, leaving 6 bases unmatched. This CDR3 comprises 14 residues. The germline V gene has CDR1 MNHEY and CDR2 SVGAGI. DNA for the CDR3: TGTGCCAGCAGGGGTTCACAGGGGAACTATGGCTACACCTTC. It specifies CASRGSQGNYGYTF.

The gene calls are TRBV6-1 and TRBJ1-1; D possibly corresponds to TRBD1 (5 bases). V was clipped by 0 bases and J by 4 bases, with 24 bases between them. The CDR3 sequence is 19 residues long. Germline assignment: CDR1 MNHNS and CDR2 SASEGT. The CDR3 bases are TGTGCCAGCAGTGAAGCGCTGGGCAGGGATCGTCATAGCGGCACTGAAGCTTTCTTT. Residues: CASSEALGRDRHSGTEAFF.

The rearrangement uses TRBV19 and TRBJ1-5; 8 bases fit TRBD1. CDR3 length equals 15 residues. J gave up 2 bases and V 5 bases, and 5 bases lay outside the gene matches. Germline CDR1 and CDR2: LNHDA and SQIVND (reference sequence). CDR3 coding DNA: TGTGCCAGTAGTGGGCAGGGGGCAGGCAATCAGCCCCAGCATTTT. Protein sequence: CASSGQGAGNQPQHF. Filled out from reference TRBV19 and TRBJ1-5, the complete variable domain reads DGGITQSPKYLFRKEGQNVTLSCEQNLNHDAMYWYRQDPGQGLRLIYYSQIVNDFQKGDIAEGYSVSREKKESFPLTVTSAQKNPTAFYLCASSGQGAGNQPQHFGDGTRLSIL.

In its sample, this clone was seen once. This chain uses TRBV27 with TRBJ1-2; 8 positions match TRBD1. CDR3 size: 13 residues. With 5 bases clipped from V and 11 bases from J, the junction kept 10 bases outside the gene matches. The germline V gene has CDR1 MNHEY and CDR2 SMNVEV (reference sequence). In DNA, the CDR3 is TGTGCCAGCAGTCCTCTAACCGGGACAGGATACACCTTC. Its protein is CASSPLTGTGYTF.

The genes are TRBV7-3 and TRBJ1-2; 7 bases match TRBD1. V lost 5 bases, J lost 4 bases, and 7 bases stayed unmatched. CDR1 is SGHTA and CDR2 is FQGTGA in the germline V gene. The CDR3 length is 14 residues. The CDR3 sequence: CASSPRGSSYGYTF. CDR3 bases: TGTGCCAGCAGCCCCAGGGGGAGTTCCTATGGCTACACCTTC.

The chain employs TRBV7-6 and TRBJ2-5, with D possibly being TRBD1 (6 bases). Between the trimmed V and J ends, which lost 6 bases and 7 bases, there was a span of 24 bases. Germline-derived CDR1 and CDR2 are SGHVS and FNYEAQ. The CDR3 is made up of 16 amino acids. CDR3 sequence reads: CASSSGSQGLLVTQYF. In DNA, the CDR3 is TGTGCCAGCAGTTCAGGGAGCCAGGGGCTCCTTGTGACCCAGTACTTC. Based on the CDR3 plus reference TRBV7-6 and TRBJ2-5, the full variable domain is GAGVSQSPRYKVTKRGQDVALRCDPISGHVSLYWYRQALGQGPEFLTYFNYEAQQDKSGLPNDRFSAERPEGSISTLTIQRTEQRDSAMYRCASSSGSQGLLVTQYFGPGTRLLVL.

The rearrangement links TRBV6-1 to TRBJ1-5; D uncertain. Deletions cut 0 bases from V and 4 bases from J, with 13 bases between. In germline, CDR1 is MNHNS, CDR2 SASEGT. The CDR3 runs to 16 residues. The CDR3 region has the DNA TGTGCCAGCAGTGAAGCGATTGAGGCAGCGAATCAGCCCCAGCATTTT. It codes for CASSEAIEAANQPQHF.

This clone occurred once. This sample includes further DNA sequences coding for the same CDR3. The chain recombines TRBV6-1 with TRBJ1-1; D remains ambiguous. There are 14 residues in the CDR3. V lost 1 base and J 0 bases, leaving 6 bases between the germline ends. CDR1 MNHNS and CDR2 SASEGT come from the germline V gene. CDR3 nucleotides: TGTGCCAGCAGTGAAGGGCAGTTGAACACTGAAGCTTTCTTT. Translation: CASSEGQLNTEAFF.

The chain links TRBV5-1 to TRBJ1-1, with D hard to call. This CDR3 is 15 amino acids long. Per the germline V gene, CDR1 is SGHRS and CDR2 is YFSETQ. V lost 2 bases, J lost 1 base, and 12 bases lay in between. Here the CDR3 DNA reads TGCGCCAGCAGCTTTCTCGCCTTACAGAACACTGAAGCTTTCTTT. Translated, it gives CASSFLALQNTEAFF.

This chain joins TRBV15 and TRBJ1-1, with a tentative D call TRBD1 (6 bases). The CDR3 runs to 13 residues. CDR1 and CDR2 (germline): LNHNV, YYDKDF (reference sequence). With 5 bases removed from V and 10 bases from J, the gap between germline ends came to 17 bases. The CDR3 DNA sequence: TGTGCCACCAGCTCCCCGCAGGGGCGCGGAGCTTTCTTT. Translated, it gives CATSSPQGRGAFF.

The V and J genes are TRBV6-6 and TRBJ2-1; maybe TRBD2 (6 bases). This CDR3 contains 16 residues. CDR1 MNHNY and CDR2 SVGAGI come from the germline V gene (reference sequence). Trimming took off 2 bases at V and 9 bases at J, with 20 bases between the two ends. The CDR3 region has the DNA TGTGCCAGCAGTTACCTCCTGGGACTTCCTGCCGGTGAGCAGTTCTTC. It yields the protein CASSYLLGLPAGEQFF.

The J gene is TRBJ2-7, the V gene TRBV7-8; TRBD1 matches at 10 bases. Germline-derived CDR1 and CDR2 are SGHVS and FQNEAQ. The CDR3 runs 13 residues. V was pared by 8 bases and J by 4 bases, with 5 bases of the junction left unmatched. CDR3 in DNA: TGTGCCAGCCGGGACAGGGGTGTTTACGAGCAGTACTTC. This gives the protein CASRDRGVYEQYF.

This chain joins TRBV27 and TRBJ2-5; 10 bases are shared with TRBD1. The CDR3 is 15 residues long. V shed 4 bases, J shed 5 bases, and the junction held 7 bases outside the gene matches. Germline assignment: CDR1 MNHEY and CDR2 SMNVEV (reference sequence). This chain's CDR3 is CASSSRQGAHETQYF. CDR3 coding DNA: TGTGCCAGCAGTTCCCGACAGGGGGCGCATGAGACCCAGTACTTC.